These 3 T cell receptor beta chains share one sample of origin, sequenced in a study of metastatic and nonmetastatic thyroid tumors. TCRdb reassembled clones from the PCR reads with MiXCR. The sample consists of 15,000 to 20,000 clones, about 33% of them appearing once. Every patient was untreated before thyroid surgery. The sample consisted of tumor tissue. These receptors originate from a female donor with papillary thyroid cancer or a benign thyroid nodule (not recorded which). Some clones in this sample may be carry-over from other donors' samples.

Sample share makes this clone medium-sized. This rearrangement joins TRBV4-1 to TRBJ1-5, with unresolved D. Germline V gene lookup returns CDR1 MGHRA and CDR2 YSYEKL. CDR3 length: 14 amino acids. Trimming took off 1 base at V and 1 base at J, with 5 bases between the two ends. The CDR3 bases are TGCGCCAGCAGCCAAGTAAGGAGCAATCAGCCCCAGCATTTT. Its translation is CASSQVRSNQPQHF.

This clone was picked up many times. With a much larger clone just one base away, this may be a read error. The CDR3 here is CASSGWGRENTEAFF. The DNA for the CDR3 is TGTGCCAGTAGTGGGTGGGGGCGGGAGAACACTGAAGCTTTCTTT. The chain uses TRBV19 and TRBJ1-1, with a weak D call TRBD1 (6 bases). Per the germline V gene, CDR1 is LNHDA and CDR2 is SQIVND (reference sequence). The CDR3 sequence is 15 residues long. The V end was cut by 5 bases, the J end by 1 base, with 14 bases between.

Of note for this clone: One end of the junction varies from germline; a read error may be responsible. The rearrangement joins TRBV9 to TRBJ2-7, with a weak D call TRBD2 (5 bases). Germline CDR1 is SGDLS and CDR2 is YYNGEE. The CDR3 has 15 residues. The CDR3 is CAISPRPGMGYEQYF. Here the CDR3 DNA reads TGTGCCATCAGCCCACGGCCCGGGATGGGTTACGAGCAGTACTTC.